This section outlines one T cell receptor beta chain sequence together with its context. Trimming removed 4 bases from V and 3 bases from J; junction bases left unmatched: 2. Germline CDR1 is KGHSH and CDR2 is LQKENI. This CDR3 has 14 residues. These data are taken from a study of shared clonotypes between healthy human individuals. TCRdb's table, derived via immunoSEQ multiplex PCR, lists solely in-frame clones and lacks some. The sample holds about 2.3 million clones, over 90% seen once. The rearrangement uses TRBV18 and TRBJ2-3; 9 bases fit TRBD1. The sequencing input was naive CD4+ T cells from PBMCs. Sample subset: CD45RA+ positively selected. This receptor was taken from a man aged 18-30 years in good health. Some clones in this sample may be carry-over from other donors' samples. The CDR3 nucleotides read TGTGCCAGCTCACTAGGGACAGGGACAGATACGCAGTATTTT. Its protein is CASSLGTGTDTQYF.